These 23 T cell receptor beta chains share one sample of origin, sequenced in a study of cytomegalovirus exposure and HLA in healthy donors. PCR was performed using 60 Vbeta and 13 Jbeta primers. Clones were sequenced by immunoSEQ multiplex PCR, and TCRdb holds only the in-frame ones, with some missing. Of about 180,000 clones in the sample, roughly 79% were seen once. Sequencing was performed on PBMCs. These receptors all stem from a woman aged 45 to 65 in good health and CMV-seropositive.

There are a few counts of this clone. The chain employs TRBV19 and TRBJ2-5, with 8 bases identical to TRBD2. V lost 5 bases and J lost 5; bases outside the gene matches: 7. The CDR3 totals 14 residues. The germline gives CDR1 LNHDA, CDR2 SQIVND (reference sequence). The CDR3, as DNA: TGTGCCAGTAGTGGAGGACTAGCAACGGAGACCCAGTACTTC. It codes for CASSGGLATETQYF.

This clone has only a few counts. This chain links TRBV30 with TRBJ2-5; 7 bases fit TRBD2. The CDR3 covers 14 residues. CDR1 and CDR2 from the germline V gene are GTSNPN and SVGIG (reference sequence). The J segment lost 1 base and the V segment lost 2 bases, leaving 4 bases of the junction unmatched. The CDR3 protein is CAWSSSGVQETQYF. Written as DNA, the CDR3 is TGTGCCTGGAGTTCCAGCGGGGTCCAAGAGACCCAGTACTTC.

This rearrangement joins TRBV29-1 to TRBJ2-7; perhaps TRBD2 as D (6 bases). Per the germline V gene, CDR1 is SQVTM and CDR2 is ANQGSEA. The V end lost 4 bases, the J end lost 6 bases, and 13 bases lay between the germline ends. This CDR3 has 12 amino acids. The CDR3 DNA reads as TGCAGCGTTGGTGAGTCGGGGGTCGAGCAGTACTTC. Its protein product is CSVGESGVEQYF.

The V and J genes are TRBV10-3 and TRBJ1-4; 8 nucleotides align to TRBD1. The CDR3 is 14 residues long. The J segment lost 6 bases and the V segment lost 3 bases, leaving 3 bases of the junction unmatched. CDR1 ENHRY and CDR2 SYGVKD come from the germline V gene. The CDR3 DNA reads TGTGCCATCAGTGAATCGGACAGGGATGAAAAACTGTTTTTT. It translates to CAISESDRDEKLFF.

CDR3 in amino acids: CASSLISGFMYEQYF. The DNA for the CDR3 is TGTGCCAGCAGTTTAATCTCCGGGTTTATGTACGAGCAGTACTTC. The rearrangement uses TRBV27 and TRBJ2-7; D unresolved. Germline-derived CDR1 and CDR2 are MNHEY and SMNVEV (reference sequence). This CDR3 is built from 15 residues. The germline V and J ends were trimmed by 2 bases and 4 bases, with 15 bases remaining between them.

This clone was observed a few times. This CDR3 is CASSQGGQGAAYGYTF. In nucleotides, the CDR3 is TGTGCCAGCAGCCAGGGGGGGCAGGGGGCGGCGTATGGCTACACCTTC. The J gene is TRBJ1-2, the V gene TRBV7-2; 8 positions match TRBD1. V shed 5 bases, J shed 5 bases, and the junction held 13 bases outside the gene matches. The germline V gene encodes CDR1 SGHTA and CDR2 FQGNSA. The CDR3 covers 16 residues.

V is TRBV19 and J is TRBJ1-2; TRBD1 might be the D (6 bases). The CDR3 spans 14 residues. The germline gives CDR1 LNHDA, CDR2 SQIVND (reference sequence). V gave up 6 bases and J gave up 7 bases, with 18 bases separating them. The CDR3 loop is CASRMTGWGGGYTF. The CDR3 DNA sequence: TGTGCCAGTAGGATGACAGGATGGGGGGGTGGCTACACCTTC.

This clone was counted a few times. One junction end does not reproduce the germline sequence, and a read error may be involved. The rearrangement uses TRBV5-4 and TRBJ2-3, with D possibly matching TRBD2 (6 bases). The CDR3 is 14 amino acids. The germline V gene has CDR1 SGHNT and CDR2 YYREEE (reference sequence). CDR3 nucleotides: TGTGCCAGCAGCTTAGTTGGTGGGACTCTAGGGCGGTGCTTT. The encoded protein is CASSLVGGTLGRCF.

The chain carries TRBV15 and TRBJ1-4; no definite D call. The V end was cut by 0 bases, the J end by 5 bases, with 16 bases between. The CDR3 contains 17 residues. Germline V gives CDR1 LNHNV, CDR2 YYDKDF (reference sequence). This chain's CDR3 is CATSRDLSFGANEKLFF. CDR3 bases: TGTGCCACCAGCAGAGATTTGAGTTTCGGAGCAAATGAAAAACTGTTTTTT.

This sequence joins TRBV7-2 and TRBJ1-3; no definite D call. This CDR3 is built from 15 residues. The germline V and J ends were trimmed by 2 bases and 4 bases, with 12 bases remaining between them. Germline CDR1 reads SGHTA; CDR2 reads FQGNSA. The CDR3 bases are TGTGCCAGCAGCTTACTCCTACGGGGAGGAAACACCATATATTTT. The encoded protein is CASSLLLRGGNTIYF.

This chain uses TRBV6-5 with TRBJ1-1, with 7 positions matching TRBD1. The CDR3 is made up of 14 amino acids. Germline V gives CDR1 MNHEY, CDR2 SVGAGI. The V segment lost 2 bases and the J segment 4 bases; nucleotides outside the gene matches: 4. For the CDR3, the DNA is TGTGCCAGCAGTTACCACAGGGGAGGCACTGAAGCTTTCTTT. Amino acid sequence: CASSYHRGGTEAFF.

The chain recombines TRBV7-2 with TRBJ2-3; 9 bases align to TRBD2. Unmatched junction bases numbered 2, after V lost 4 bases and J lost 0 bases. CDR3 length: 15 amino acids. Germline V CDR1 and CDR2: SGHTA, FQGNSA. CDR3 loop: CASSSSGISTDTQYF. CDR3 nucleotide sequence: TGTGCCAGCAGCTCTAGCGGGATTAGCACAGATACGCAGTATTTT. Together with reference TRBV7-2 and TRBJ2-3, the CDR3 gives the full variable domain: GAGVSQSPSNKVTEKGKDVELRCDPISGHTALYWYRQSLGQGLEFLIYFQGNSAPDKSGLPSDRFSAERTGGSVSTLTIQRTQQEDSAVYLCASSSSGISTDTQYFGPGTRLTVL.

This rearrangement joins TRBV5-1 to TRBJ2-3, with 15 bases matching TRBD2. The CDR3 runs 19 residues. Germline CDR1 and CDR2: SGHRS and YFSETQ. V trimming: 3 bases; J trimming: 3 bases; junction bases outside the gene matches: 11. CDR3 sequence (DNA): TGCGCCAGCAGCTCGGGACTAGCGGGAGGCTTTATGGCGACAGATACGCAGTATTTT. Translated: CASSSGLAGGFMATDTQYF.

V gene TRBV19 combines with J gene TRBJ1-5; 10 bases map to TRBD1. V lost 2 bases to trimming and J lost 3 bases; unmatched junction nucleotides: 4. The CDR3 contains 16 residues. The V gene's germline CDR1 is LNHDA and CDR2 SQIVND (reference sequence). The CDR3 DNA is TGTGCCAGTAGTATAAGGACAGGGGGGCCCAATCAGCCCCAGCATTTT. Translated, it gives CASSIRTGGPNQPQHF.

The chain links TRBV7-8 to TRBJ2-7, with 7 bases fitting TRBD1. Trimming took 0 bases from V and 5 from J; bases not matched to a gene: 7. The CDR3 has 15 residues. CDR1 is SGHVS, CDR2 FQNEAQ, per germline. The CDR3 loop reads CASSLAGQALDEQYF. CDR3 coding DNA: TGTGCCAGCAGCTTAGCCGGACAGGCCCTCGACGAGCAGTACTTC.

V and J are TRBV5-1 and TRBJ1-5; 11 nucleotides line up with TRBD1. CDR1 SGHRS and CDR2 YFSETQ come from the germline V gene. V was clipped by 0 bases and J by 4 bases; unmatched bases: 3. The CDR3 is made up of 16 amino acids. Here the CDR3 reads CASSLGTGGANQPQHF. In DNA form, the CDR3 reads TGCGCCAGCAGCTTGGGGACAGGGGGCGCGAATCAGCCCCAGCATTTT. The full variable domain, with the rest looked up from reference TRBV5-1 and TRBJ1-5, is KAGVTQTPRYLIKTRGQQVTLSCSPISGHRSVSWYQQTPGQGLQFLFEYFSETQRNKGNFPGRFSGRQFSNSRSEMNVSTLELGDSALYLCASSLGTGGANQPQHFGDGTRLSIL.

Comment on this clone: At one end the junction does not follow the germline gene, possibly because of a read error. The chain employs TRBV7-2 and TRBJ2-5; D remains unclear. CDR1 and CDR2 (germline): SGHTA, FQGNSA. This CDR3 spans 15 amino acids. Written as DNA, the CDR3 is TGTGCCAGCAGAAAAGGCACCTTAGAGCAAGAGGCCCAGTACTTC. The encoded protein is CASRKGTLEQEAQYF.

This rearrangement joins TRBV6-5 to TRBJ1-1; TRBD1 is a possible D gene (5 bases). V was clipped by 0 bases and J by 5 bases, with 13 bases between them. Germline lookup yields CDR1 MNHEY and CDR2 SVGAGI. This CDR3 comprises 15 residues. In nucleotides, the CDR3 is TGTGCCAGCAGTTACTCGAATCCCAGGGTGACTGAAGCTTTCTTT. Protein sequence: CASSYSNPRVTEAFF.

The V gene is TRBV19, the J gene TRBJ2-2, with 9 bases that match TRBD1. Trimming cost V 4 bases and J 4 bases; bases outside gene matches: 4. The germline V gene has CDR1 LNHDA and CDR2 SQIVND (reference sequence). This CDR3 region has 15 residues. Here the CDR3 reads CASSTRGQGTGELFF. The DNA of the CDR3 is TGTGCCAGTAGTACCCGGGGACAGGGCACCGGGGAGCTGTTTTTT.

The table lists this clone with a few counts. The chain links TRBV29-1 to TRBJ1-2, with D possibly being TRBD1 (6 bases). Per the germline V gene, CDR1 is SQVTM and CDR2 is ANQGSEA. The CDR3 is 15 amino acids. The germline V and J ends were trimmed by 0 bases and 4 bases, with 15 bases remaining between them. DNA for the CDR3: TGCAGCGTTGAAGATGGGGGCAGGGATGGCTATGGCTACACCTTC. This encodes CSVEDGGRDGYGYTF.

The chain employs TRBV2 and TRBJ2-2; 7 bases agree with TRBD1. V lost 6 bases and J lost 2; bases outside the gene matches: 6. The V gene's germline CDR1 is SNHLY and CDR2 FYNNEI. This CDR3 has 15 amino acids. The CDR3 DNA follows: TGTGCCAGCAGAGCAGCAGGGGGTAACACCGGGGAGCTGTTTTTT. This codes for CASRAAGGNTGELFF.

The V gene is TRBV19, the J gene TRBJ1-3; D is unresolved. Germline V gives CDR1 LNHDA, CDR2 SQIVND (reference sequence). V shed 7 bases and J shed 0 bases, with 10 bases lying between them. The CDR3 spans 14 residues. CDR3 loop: CASKVGDSGNTIYF. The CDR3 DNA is TGTGCCAGTAAGGTTGGAGACTCTGGAAACACCATATATTTT.

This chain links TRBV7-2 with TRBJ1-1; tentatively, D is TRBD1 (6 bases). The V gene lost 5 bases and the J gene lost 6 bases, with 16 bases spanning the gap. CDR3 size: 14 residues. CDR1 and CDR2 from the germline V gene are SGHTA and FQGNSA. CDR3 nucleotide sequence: TGTGCCAGCAGCGGCCGCCGGGGGGCTTCTGAAGCTTTCTTT. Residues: CASSGRRGASEAFF.